The T cell receptor (beta chain) described here comes from a study of cytomegalovirus exposure and HLA in healthy donors. Germline V gives CDR1 SGHRS, CDR2 YFSETQ. This CDR3 is 17 amino acids long. V shed 0 bases and J shed 4 bases, with 18 bases lying between them. The protocol was immunoSEQ multiplex PCR, while the TCRdb copy is restricted to in-frame clones and leaves out a portion. The data hold 100,000 or so clones, with 85% observed a single time. The TCR was taken from a man in his late teens or twenties in good health and CMV-seropositive. Source material: PBMCs. The chain uses TRBV5-1 and TRBJ2-3; possibly TRBD2 for D (5 bases). For the CDR3, the DNA is TGCGCCAGCAGCTTGGACACGCGGGCCCTACACGCAGATACGCAGTATTTT. Amino acids: CASSLDTRALHADTQYF.